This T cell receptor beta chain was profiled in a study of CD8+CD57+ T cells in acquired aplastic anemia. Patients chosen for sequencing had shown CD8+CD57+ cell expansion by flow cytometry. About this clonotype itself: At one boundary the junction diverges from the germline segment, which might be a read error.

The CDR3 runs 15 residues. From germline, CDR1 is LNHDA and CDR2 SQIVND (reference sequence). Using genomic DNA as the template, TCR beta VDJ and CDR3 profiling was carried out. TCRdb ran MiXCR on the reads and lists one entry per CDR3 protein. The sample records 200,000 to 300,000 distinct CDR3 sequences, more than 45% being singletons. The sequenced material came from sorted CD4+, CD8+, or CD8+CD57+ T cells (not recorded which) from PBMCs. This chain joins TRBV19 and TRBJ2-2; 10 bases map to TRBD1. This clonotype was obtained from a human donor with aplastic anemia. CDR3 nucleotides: TGTGCCAGTAGTACGGACAGGGGGTGGACCGGGGAGCTGTCTTTT. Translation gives CASSTDRGWTGELSF. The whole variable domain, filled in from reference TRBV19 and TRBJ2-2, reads DGGITQSPKYLFRKEGQNVTLSCEQNLNHDAMYWYRQDPGQGLRLIYYSQIVNDFQKGDIAEGYSVSREKKESFPLTVTSAQKNPTAFYLCASSTDRGWTGELSFGEGSRLTVL.